The present T cell receptor (beta chain) was sequenced within a study of blood T cell repertoires in COVID-19. This CDR3 region has 13 residues. Unmatched junction bases numbered 9, after V lost 7 bases and J lost 7 bases. The germline CDR1 and CDR2 sequences are SQVTM and ANQGSEA. Assay used: immunoSEQ multiplex PCR; TCRdb lists only in-frame clones, some missing. This table holds about 60,000 clones, 80% to 90% found once. This receptor was obtained from a middle-aged woman with acute COVID-19. The chain joins TRBV29-1 to TRBJ1-4, with 7 bases that match TRBD1. The sequenced material came from PBMCs or T cells enriched from blood (not recorded which). The CDR3 DNA follows: TGCAGCGCCTCTACAGGGGCTGGTGAAAAACTGTTTTTT. This codes for CSASTGAGEKLFF.